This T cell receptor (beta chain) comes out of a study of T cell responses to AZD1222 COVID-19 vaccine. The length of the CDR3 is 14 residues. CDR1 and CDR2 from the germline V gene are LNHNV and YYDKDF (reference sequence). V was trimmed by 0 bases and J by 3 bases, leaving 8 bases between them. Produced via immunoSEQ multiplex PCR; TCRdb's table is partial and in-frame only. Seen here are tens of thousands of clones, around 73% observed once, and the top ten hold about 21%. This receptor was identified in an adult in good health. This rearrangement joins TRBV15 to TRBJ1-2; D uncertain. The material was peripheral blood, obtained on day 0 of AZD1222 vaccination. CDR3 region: CATSRDMGYYGYTF. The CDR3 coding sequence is TGTGCCACCAGCAGAGATATGGGATACTATGGCTACACCTTC.